This TCR beta chain was captured in a study of T cell changes during pregnancy in multiple sclerosis. Measured with immunoSEQ multiplex PCR; TCRdb has only the in-frame clones, and not every one. The sample comprises 50,000 to 60,000 clones, 92% of which are singletons, and 0.16% rests with the top ten. The CDR3 contains 13 residues. From germline, CDR1 is MDHEN and CDR2 SYDVKM. Trimming left V 10 bases short and J 5 bases short, with 15 bases between. This sequence originates from a female donor in good health, enrolled as a control in a pregnancy study. Material: CD4+ T cells from peripheral blood mononuclear cells, obtained after pregnancy. V usage is TRBV28 and J usage is TRBJ2-1; D remains ambiguous. The CDR3 protein is CATYSSINNEQFF. CDR3 bases: TGTGCCACTTACTCCTCGATAAACAATGAGCAGTTCTTC.